This TCR beta chain was retrieved from a study of T cell repertoires in ileal Crohn's disease. Study background: Operated complications were stricturing disease (approximately 61%) and penetrating disease (about 40%). Study-wide findings and caveats: Mucosal expansions were suggested to be mainly CD8 T cells. Active smokers at surgery had more clonal expansions than non-smokers.

The time point is: neoterminal ileum biopsy at postoperative endoscopy, about 6 months after surgery. Included were adult ileal or ileocolonic Crohn's patients indicated for ileocolonic resection. The repertoire was sequenced with immunoSEQ multiplex PCR; TCRdb's copy has only in-frame clones and lacks some. The data hold approximately 7,200 clones, with more than 65% observed a single time. Worth noting for this clone: Its antigen is unidentified.

The TCR originated in an adult with Crohn's disease. Sequenced material: ileal tissue.

CDR3 nucleotides: TGTGCCAGCAGCTCCGGGGACAGCATAAGCGAGCAGTACTTC. Its translation: CASSSGDSISEQYF. This chain joins TRBV7-9 and TRBJ2-7; 7 nucleotides line up with TRBD1. The CDR3 extends over 14 amino acids. The V gene's germline CDR1 is SEHNR and CDR2 FQNEAQ (reference sequence). V lost 4 bases, J lost 6 bases, and 9 bases stayed unmatched.